Following are 19 T cell receptor beta chains from one sample sequenced in a study of T cells in Graves' hyperthyroidism and ophthalmopathy. RNA transcripts yielded amplified TCR beta CDR3 regions. The TCR CDR3 was amplified in a first-round RT-PCR using the HTBI primer set. MiXCR was run by TCRdb on the multiplex PCR reads, yielding one entry per CDR3 protein. The table includes 600,000 or so distinct CDR3 sequences, around 15% detected once. Sequencing used blood. These receptors all come from a woman aged 25 to 39 with Graves' hyperthyroidism.

Regarding this clonotype: A read error may explain this, as a much larger clone is one base away. The V and J genes are TRBV2 and TRBJ1-1, with D uncertain. Trimming cost V 4 bases and J 1 base, with 4 bases left between them. Germline-derived CDR1 and CDR2 are SNHLY and FYNNEI. The CDR3 is 12 amino acids. CDR3 coding DNA: TGTGCCAGCAGTGTGTCGAACACTGAAGCTTTCTTT. Translating gives CASSVSNTEAFF.

CDR3 bases: TGTGCCAGCAGTTACTCGAGGGAGAACACTGAAGCTTTCTTT. Translated: CASSYSRENTEAFF. The gene calls are TRBV6-5 and TRBJ1-1; D call uncertain. Trimming took off 0 bases at V and 1 base at J, with 6 bases between the two ends. The V gene's germline CDR1 is MNHEY and CDR2 SVGAGI. This CDR3 is 14 amino acids long.

The table lists this clonotype with many counts. CDR3 nucleotide sequence: TGTGCCAGCAGCTACCTCGGGCAGACCTACGAGCAGTACTTC. Translated, it gives CASSYLGQTYEQYF. The V gene is TRBV7-9, the J gene TRBJ2-7, with D unclear. This CDR3 contains 14 residues. V lost 4 bases and J lost 2, with 12 bases in between. The germline CDR1 and CDR2 sequences are SEHNR and FQNEAQ (reference sequence).

In this sample, this clonotype turned up a few times. One end of the junction does not line up with germline, which may come from a read error. The V and J genes are TRBV30 and TRBJ2-7, with a weak D call TRBD1 (5 bases). Germline V CDR1 and CDR2: GTSNPN, SVGIG (reference sequence). The CDR3 is 13 residues long. Here the CDR3 reads CAWSKGVPGEQHF. As DNA, the CDR3 is TGTGCCTGGAGTAAAGGGGTCCCGGGCGAGCAGCACTTC.

The rearrangement uses TRBV19 and TRBJ2-3; D not resolved. The germline V gene has CDR1 LNHDA and CDR2 SQIVND (reference sequence). The CDR3 has 14 residues. V shed 7 bases and J shed 0 bases, with 11 bases lying between them. CDR3 nucleotide sequence: TGTGCCAGTAACTTCAGGACGAGCACAGATACGCAGTATTTT. Translation: CASNFRTSTDTQYF.

This clonotype was recorded a few times. DNA of the CDR3: TGTGCCAGCACCCGAACTAGCGCCAACACCGGGGAGCTGTTTTTT. Translated, it gives CASTRTSANTGELFF. The genes are TRBV6-9 and TRBJ2-2; 7 nucleotides line up with TRBD2. The germline V gene has CDR1 MNHGY and CDR2 SVAAGI. The CDR3 extends over 15 amino acids. V trimming: 7 bases; J trimming: 2 bases; junction bases outside the gene matches: 7.

This clonotype appeared a few times. V gene TRBV20-1 combines with J gene TRBJ2-7; 9 bases are shared with TRBD1. J gave up 2 bases and V 7 bases, and 6 bases lay outside the gene matches. The CDR3 runs to 13 residues. Germline CDR1 is DFQATT and CDR2 is SNEGSKA (reference sequence). The CDR3 DNA reads as TGCAGTGTCCGGACAGGGGCGACCTACGAGCAGTACTTC. It is translated as CSVRTGATYEQYF.

This clonotype showed up many times. This chain uses TRBV28 with TRBJ2-3; D is perhaps TRBD2 (5 bases). Between the trimmed V and J ends, which lost 7 bases and 2 bases, there was a span of 10 bases. Germline V CDR1 and CDR2: MDHEN, SYDVKM. The CDR3 consists of 13 residues. The CDR3 sequence: CASTGDLTDTQYF. The CDR3 DNA is TGTGCCAGCACCGGGGATCTCACAGATACGCAGTATTTT.

The V call is TRBV10-1, the J call TRBJ2-7; tentative D call: TRBD2 (7 bases). CDR1 is WNHNN and CDR2 is SYGVQD in the germline V gene (reference sequence). This CDR3 has 16 residues. V lost 3 bases, J lost 5 bases, and 20 bases lay in between. The chain's CDR3 is CASSDQGTAGVHEQYF. For the CDR3, the DNA is TGCGCCAGCAGTGATCAGGGGACCGCGGGGGTCCACGAGCAGTACTTC.

At least ten counts were recorded for this clonotype. The chain is built from TRBV28 and TRBJ1-1; D perhaps matches TRBD1 (5 bases). This CDR3 is 16 amino acids long. The V gene lost 6 bases and the J gene lost 1 base, with 18 bases spanning the gap. Germline V gene sequence: CDR1 MDHEN, CDR2 SYDVKM. The CDR3 loop reads CASRTHQGRGNTEAFF. CDR3 DNA sequence: TGTGCCAGCAGAACCCATCAGGGAAGGGGGAACACTGAAGCTTTCTTT. Drawing the rest from reference TRBV28 and TRBJ1-1, the complete variable domain is DVKVTQSSRYLVKRTGEKVFLECVQDMDHENMFWYRQDPGLGLRLIYFSYDVKMKEKGDIPEGYSVSREKKERFSLILESASTNQTSMYLCASRTHQGRGNTEAFFGQGTRLTVV.

This clonotype has a handful of counts. V usage is TRBV6-1 and J usage is TRBJ2-7; D may be TRBD1 (6 bases). This CDR3 is built from 15 residues. Per the germline V gene, CDR1 is MNHNS and CDR2 is SASEGT. The V gene lost 5 bases and the J gene lost 1 base, with 15 bases spanning the gap. This chain's CDR3 is CASSLGGGPSYEQYF. CDR3 bases: TGTGCCAGCAGTTTGGGTGGGGGCCCTTCCTACGAGCAGTACTTC.

V usage is TRBV7-2 and J usage is TRBJ2-1, with 13 bases matching TRBD2. From germline, CDR1 is SGHTA and CDR2 FQGNSA. The ends lost 5 bases at V and 0 bases at J; junction bases unmatched: 7. The CDR3 contains 18 residues. For the CDR3, the DNA is TGTGCCAGCAGCCCGGGACTAGCGGGACCCGGCTCCTACAATGAGCAGTTCTTC. It is translated as CASSPGLAGPGSYNEQFF.

The sample holds many counts of this clonotype. This chain uses TRBV13 with TRBJ2-4; TRBD1 agrees at 8 bases. This CDR3 comprises 16 residues. Losses at the gene ends were 2 bases for V and 1 base for J; bases not matched to a gene: 4. Looked up from germline, CDR1 is PRHDT and CDR2 is FYEKMQ (reference sequence). The CDR3 sequence is CASSLPGQGAKNIQYF. The DNA for the CDR3 is TGTGCCAGCAGCTTACCCGGACAGGGCGCCAAAAACATTCAGTACTTC.

This clonotype was recorded at least ten times. CDR3 in DNA: TGTGCCAGCAGCCAACAGGGGATGTACACTGAAGCTTTCTTT. Translating it yields CASSQQGMYTEAFF. The gene calls are TRBV6-1 and TRBJ1-1; 7 bases match TRBD1. V shed 6 bases, J shed 3 bases, and the junction held 7 bases outside the gene matches. This CDR3 is 14 amino acids long. CDR1 and CDR2 from the germline V gene are MNHNS and SASEGT.

Ten or more counts support this clonotype. The chain employs TRBV5-1 and TRBJ1-1; the match to TRBD1 covers 9 bases. J gave up 2 bases and V 4 bases, and 6 bases lay outside the gene matches. Per germline, CDR1 SGHRS and CDR2 YFSETQ. The CDR3 contains 15 residues. The CDR3 nucleotides are TGCGCCAGCAGCCCGTGGACAGGGGTCAACACTGAAGCTTTCTTT. Translated, it gives CASSPWTGVNTEAFF.

This clonotype turned up a few times. A junction boundary mismatches the germline segment, possibly from a read error. The chain carries TRBV18 and TRBJ1-4; a weak D match, TRBD1 (5 bases). The CDR3 is 15 amino acids. Germline lookup yields CDR1 KGHSH and CDR2 LQKENI. The CDR3, as DNA: TGTGCCAGCACACCAGACAGAGCAACTAATGAAAAACTGTTTTTT. It codes for CASTPDRATNEKLFF.

This clonotype was detected many times. J is TRBJ2-1 and V is TRBV6-5; D ambiguous. With 2 bases removed from V and 0 bases from J, the gap between germline ends came to 11 bases. CDR1 and CDR2 from the germline V gene are MNHEY and SVGAGI. The CDR3 covers 16 residues. CDR3 loop: CASSYHRDLSYNEQFF. DNA for the CDR3: TGTGCCAGCAGTTACCACAGAGACCTCTCCTACAATGAGCAGTTCTTC.

This clonotype occurred many times. For the CDR3, the DNA is TGTGCCAGCACCGACCGTCACAGGGCGATCTCTGGAAACACCATATATTTT. It translates to CASTDRHRAISGNTIYF. The chain recombines TRBV7-8 with TRBJ1-3; maybe TRBD1 (6 bases). Trimming removed 7 bases at V and 0 bases at J, with 19 bases between. CDR1 is SGHVS, CDR2 FQNEAQ, per germline. The CDR3 runs 17 residues.

This clonotype has a handful of counts. The J gene is TRBJ1-1, the V gene TRBV4-2; possibly TRBD1 for D (5 bases). This CDR3 is 14 amino acids long. V was clipped by 1 base and J by 3 bases, with 9 bases between them. Per the germline V gene, CDR1 is LGHNA and CDR2 is YNFKEQ. Here the CDR3 reads CASSQGREYTEAFF. Written as DNA, the CDR3 is TGTGCCAGCAGCCAAGGCAGGGAATACACTGAAGCTTTCTTT.